This T cell receptor beta chain was profiled in a study of blood T cell repertoires in COVID-19 (TCRdb year 2020). Regarding the complete study: Samples from collaborators originated in the United States, Italy and Spain and spanned both the acute and convalescent phases of COVID-19. The material from the prospective study consisted of cDNA or gDNA derived from T cells, B-cell-depleted T cells, or PBMCs. The dataset comprised deeply sampled blood TCRbeta repertoires from subjects exposed to, actively infected with, or recovered from COVID-19. The repertoires were released in a freely available public database intended as a resource for research on the immune response to SARS-CoV-2. Samples came from the ongoing ImmuneRACE study (first 160 participants) plus 1,254 subjects from 6 global collaborators. Nearly every sample came with metadata listing a de-identified subject ID, COVID-19 status, age in years and sex. HLA class I and class II types, where available, came from metadata supplied by the sample provider rather than from assay-based typing. Points the paper makes about the study in general: The amount of clinical and demographic metadata varied by source and participant and was provided uncurated.

The collaborating institutions used their own protocols to collect whole blood in K2EDTA tubes. For TCRbeta analysis, collaborators shipped samples in one of three forms: frozen whole blood, isolated PBMCs, or DNA extracted from either of those sample types. CDR3 length: 15 amino acids, cysteine to phenylalanine. Only the CDR3 region is kept as DNA, spanning 45 bases read in frame from base 1. The V and J ends are trimmed by 4 bases and 2 bases, leaving 15 bases between them. The germline V gene (reference sequence) gives CDR1 as MNHEY and CDR2 as SMNVEV. On this clone: The specificity of this receptor is unknown. Base qualities are not at hand, and no much larger clone is one base apart.

TCRbeta CDR3 regions were amplified from genomic DNA by means of the immunoSEQ Assay, a bias-controlled multiplex PCR. Per the source publication's procedure: Within the assay, amplification of reference gene primers was used to estimate how many nucleated cells each sample contained. To quantify the absolute abundance of each unique TCRbeta CDR3 rearrangement, sequence reads were collapsed and filtered. For each sample, productive Simpson clonality was calculated by taking the square root of Simpson's diversity index across productive rearrangements. This is the immuneACCESS table as TCRdb keeps it, with only in-frame sequences that have V and J called. A part of the clones is gone; compared with another copy, unresolved V genes explain less than half, and the rest is unexplained. Clonal size and the V and J genes are those of that table, whereas D and trimming came from the DNA. The sample contains approximately 45,000 clones, 80% to 90% of them found a single time. The leading ten clones occupy 1% to 1.5% of the sample.

What was sequenced was peripheral blood. This receptor was taken from a woman aged 40 to 50 with acute or convalescent COVID-19. The chain uses TRBV27 and TRBJ2-7, with the D gene not confidently named. CDR3 region: CASSSLLDTAYEQYF. The DNA is TGTGCCAGCAGTTCCCTCCTCGACACGGCCTACGAGCAGTACTTC.